These T cell receptor beta chains were read from a single sample in a study of Ad26.COV2.S vaccination and SARS-CoV-2 variants. Repertoires were generated with immunoSEQ multiplex PCR, while TCRdb's copy carries only in-frame clones and drops some. Here the sample spans 350,000 to 500,000 clones, approximately 89% being singletons. Specimen: peripheral blood, collected in a trial of Ad26.COV2.S vaccine versus placebo. Receptor source: a person aged 18 to 65 who received the Ad26.COV2.S COVID-19 vaccine or a placebo. Both conserved end residues are part of each CDR3. The order of the fields is J gene, D gene, clone size, V gene, CDR3 protein, CDR3 DNA. The D gene is left open where the match is weak. Rows give clone size only sometimes, using once, few, many, or a class for an expanded clone.

J gene: TRBJ2-7
D gene: TRBD1
clone size: -
V gene: TRBV6-6
CDR3 protein: CASRRTGGPSSYEQYF
CDR3 DNA: TGTGCCAGCAGGAGGACAGGGGGCCCTAGCTCCTACGAGCAGTACTTC

J gene: TRBJ1-5
D gene: -
clone size: -
V gene: TRBV7-2
CDR3 protein: CASSLNPGRYNQPQHF
CDR3 DNA: TGTGCCAGCAGCTTAAACCCCGGGAGGTACAATCAGCCCCAGCATTTT

J gene: TRBJ1-5
D gene: -
clone size: -
V gene: TRBV9
CDR3 protein: CASSVSPANQPQHF
CDR3 DNA: TGTGCCAGCAGCGTAAGCCCAGCTAATCAGCCCCAGCATTTT

J gene: TRBJ1-2
D gene: -
clone size: -
V gene: TRBV5-1
CDR3 protein: CASSYTGSDYGYTF
CDR3 DNA: TGCGCCAGCAGCTATACAGGGTCAGACTATGGCTACACCTTC

J gene: TRBJ2-2
D gene: TRBD1
clone size: -
V gene: TRBV4-3
CDR3 protein: CASSQLMTGSTGELFF
CDR3 DNA: TGCGCCAGCAGCCAACTAATGACAGGGAGCACCGGGGAGCTGTTTTTT

J gene: TRBJ2-6
D gene: -
clone size: -
V gene: TRBV11-3
CDR3 protein: CASSSGNSGANVLTF
CDR3 DNA: TGTGCCAGCAGCTCCGGGAACTCTGGGGCCAACGTCCTGACTTTC

J gene: TRBJ2-3
D gene: -
clone size: -
V gene: TRBV5-1
CDR3 protein: CASSLGDGGTQQYF
CDR3 DNA: TGCGCCAGCAGCTTGGGTGACGGCGGGACCCAGCAGTATTTT

J gene: TRBJ1-4
D gene: TRBD1
clone size: -
V gene: TRBV18
CDR3 protein: CASSPMGQPNEKLFF
CDR3 DNA: TGTGCCAGCTCACCGATGGGACAGCCTAATGAAAAACTGTTTTTT

J gene: TRBJ2-2
D gene: -
clone size: once
V gene: TRBV9
CDR3 protein: CASSGPMFTGELFF
CDR3 DNA: TGTGCCAGCAGCGGACCTATGTTCACCGGGGAGCTGTTTTTT

J gene: TRBJ1-1
D gene: -
clone size: -
V gene: TRBV14
CDR3 protein: CASSLGVGTEAFF
CDR3 DNA: TGTGCCAGCAGCCTTGGGGTGGGCACTGAAGCTTTCTTT

J gene: TRBJ1-6
D gene: -
clone size: few
V gene: TRBV2
CDR3 protein: CASSEAGLPLHF
CDR3 DNA: TGTGCCAGCAGTGAGGCAGGCCTACCCCTCCACTTT

J gene: TRBJ1-2
D gene: TRBD1
clone size: -
V gene: TRBV6-5
CDR3 protein: CASSLQGAGNYGYTF
CDR3 DNA: TGTGCCAGCAGCTTACAGGGGGCTGGGAACTATGGCTACACCTTC

J gene: TRBJ2-3
D gene: TRBD2
clone size: -
V gene: TRBV4-3
CDR3 protein: CASSRLTSPTDTQYF
CDR3 DNA: TGCGCCAGCAGCCGATTGACTAGCCCCACAGATACGCAGTATTTT

J gene: TRBJ1-2
D gene: -
clone size: -
V gene: TRBV29-1
CDR3 protein: CSVLTEGRRDYGYTF
CDR3 DNA: TGCAGCGTTCTGACAGAGGGTCGCAGGGACTATGGCTACACCTTC

J gene: TRBJ2-5
D gene: -
clone size: -
V gene: TRBV4-1
CDR3 protein: CASSRQGFQETQYF
CDR3 DNA: TGCGCCAGCAGTCGGCAGGGTTTCCAAGAGACCCAGTACTTC

J gene: TRBJ2-2
D gene: -
clone size: -
V gene: TRBV28
CDR3 protein: CASSSSGPKGTGELFF
CDR3 DNA: TGTGCCAGCAGTAGCTCGGGGCCCAAGGGCACCGGGGAGCTGTTTTTT

J gene: TRBJ1-1
D gene: -
clone size: -
V gene: TRBV19
CDR3 protein: CASSIGYVGTEAFF
CDR3 DNA: TGTGCCAGTAGTATAGGATACGTGGGCACTGAAGCTTTCTTT

J gene: TRBJ2-6
D gene: TRBD2
clone size: -
V gene: TRBV10-3
CDR3 protein: CASHGGAGANVLTF
CDR3 DNA: TGTGCCTCTCATGGGGGGGCTGGGGCCAACGTCCTGACTTTC

J gene: TRBJ2-5
D gene: -
clone size: -
V gene: TRBV6-1
CDR3 protein: CASSEALQGFQETQYF
CDR3 DNA: TGTGCCAGCAGTGAAGCGCTTCAGGGCTTCCAAGAGACCCAGTACTTC

J gene: TRBJ1-2
D gene: -
clone size: -
V gene: TRBV3-1/TRBV3-2
CDR3 protein: CASSRDGGPIYGYTF
CDR3 DNA: TGTGCCAGCAGTCGGGACGGAGGCCCTATCTATGGCTACACCTTC

J gene: TRBJ2-1
D gene: TRBD1
clone size: -
V gene: TRBV7-6
CDR3 protein: CASSYGQDLSYNEQFF
CDR3 DNA: TGTGCCAGCAGCTATGGACAGGACTTATCCTACAATGAGCAGTTCTTC

J gene: TRBJ2-3
D gene: -
clone size: -
V gene: TRBV7-2
CDR3 protein: CASSWNPEKQYF
CDR3 DNA: TGTGCCAGCAGCTGGAACCCGGAGAAGCAGTATTTT

J gene: TRBJ1-2
D gene: -
clone size: -
V gene: TRBV27
CDR3 protein: CASRLTRDSDGYTF
CDR3 DNA: TGTGCCAGCAGGCTAACCCGGGACTCAGATGGCTACACCTTC

J gene: TRBJ1-2
D gene: -
clone size: once
V gene: TRBV3-1/TRBV3-2
CDR3 protein: CASSRKLNRALNYGYTF
CDR3 DNA: TGTGCCAGCAGCCGAAAACTCAACAGGGCCCTAAACTATGGCTACACCTTC

J gene: TRBJ2-1
D gene: TRBD1
clone size: -
V gene: TRBV7-6
CDR3 protein: CASSLRPGQGYNEQFF
CDR3 DNA: TGTGCCAGCAGCTTACGCCCGGGACAGGGCTACAATGAGCAGTTCTTC

J gene: TRBJ1-1
D gene: TRBD1
clone size: -
V gene: TRBV5-1
CDR3 protein: CASSYRTGRLDTEAFF
CDR3 DNA: TGCGCCAGCAGCTACAGGACAGGGCGTCTGGACACTGAAGCTTTCTTT

J gene: TRBJ2-1
D gene: TRBD2
clone size: -
V gene: TRBV7-3
CDR3 protein: CASTLWTSGDPRDNEQFF
CDR3 DNA: TGTGCCAGCACACTTTGGACTAGCGGGGATCCGAGGGACAATGAGCAGTTCTTC

J gene: TRBJ2-5
D gene: -
clone size: once
V gene: TRBV18
CDR3 protein: CASSPRPEETQYF
CDR3 DNA: TGTGCCAGCTCACCACGTCCGGAAGAGACCCAGTACTTC

J gene: TRBJ1-4
D gene: -
clone size: -
V gene: TRBV27
CDR3 protein: CASRRGAFATNEKLFF
CDR3 DNA: TGTGCCAGCAGACGCGGGGCCTTTGCAACTAATGAAAAACTGTTTTTT

J gene: TRBJ1-1
D gene: -
clone size: -
V gene: TRBV29-1
CDR3 protein: CSVIPLNTEAFF
CDR3 DNA: TGCAGCGTTATACCTCTGAACACTGAAGCTTTCTTT

J gene: TRBJ1-6
D gene: -
clone size: -
V gene: TRBV9
CDR3 protein: CASSPRDTNNSPLHF
CDR3 DNA: TGTGCCAGCAGCCCACGGGACACAAATAATTCACCCCTCCACTTT

J gene: TRBJ1-2
D gene: -
clone size: -
V gene: TRBV7-2
CDR3 protein: CASSLGIDFKINYGYTF
CDR3 DNA: TGTGCCAGCAGCTTAGGGATCGATTTCAAGATCAACTATGGCTACACCTTC

J gene: TRBJ1-6
D gene: -
clone size: -
V gene: TRBV6-5
CDR3 protein: CASSYWSGWSSPLHF
CDR3 DNA: TGTGCCAGCAGTTACTGGTCGGGATGGAGTTCACCCCTCCACTTT

J gene: TRBJ1-2
D gene: -
clone size: few
V gene: TRBV4-2
CDR3 protein: CASSQSGGGAGYGYTF
CDR3 DNA: TGTGCCAGCAGCCAAAGCGGGGGAGGGGCGGGCTATGGCTACACCTTC

J gene: TRBJ1-5
D gene: -
clone size: once
V gene: TRBV28
CDR3 protein: CASREGQHSFGAQHF
CDR3 DNA: TGTGCCAGCAGGGAAGGACAGCATAGCTTCGGGGCCCAGCATTTT

J gene: TRBJ1-3
D gene: -
clone size: few
V gene: TRBV3-1/TRBV3-2
CDR3 protein: CASSLGQLSGNTIYF
CDR3 DNA: TGTGCCAGCAGCCTCGGGCAGCTCTCTGGAAACACCATATATTTT

J gene: TRBJ2-5
D gene: TRBD2
clone size: once
V gene: TRBV7-9
CDR3 protein: CASSPRRGEGQETQYF
CDR3 DNA: TGTGCCAGCAGCCCCCGACGAGGGGAGGGCCAAGAGACCCAGTACTTC

J gene: TRBJ2-7
D gene: TRBD1
clone size: -
V gene: TRBV19
CDR3 protein: CASARGPYEQYF
CDR3 DNA: TGTGCCAGTGCTAGGGGGCCCTACGAGCAGTACTTC

J gene: TRBJ2-2
D gene: -
clone size: once
V gene: TRBV7-2
CDR3 protein: CASGGGRIGTGELFF
CDR3 DNA: TGTGCCAGCGGTGGGGGTAGGATCGGGACCGGGGAGCTGTTTTTT

J gene: TRBJ2-3
D gene: -
clone size: -
V gene: TRBV7-2
CDR3 protein: CASSLGGGRADTQYF
CDR3 DNA: TGTGCCAGCAGCTTAGGAGGGGGGCGGGCAGATACGCAGTATTTT

J gene: TRBJ1-5
D gene: -
clone size: -
V gene: TRBV2
CDR3 protein: CASRQGLSNQPQHF
CDR3 DNA: TGTGCCAGCAGGCAGGGACTTAGCAATCAGCCCCAGCATTTT

J gene: TRBJ2-7
D gene: -
clone size: once
V gene: TRBV4-3
CDR3 protein: CASSQEFRDVYEQYF
CDR3 DNA: TGCGCCAGCAGCCAAGAGTTCAGGGACGTATACGAGCAGTACTTC

J gene: TRBJ2-7
D gene: -
clone size: -
V gene: TRBV28
CDR3 protein: CASSRTRGRNEQYF
CDR3 DNA: TGTGCCAGCAGTCGCACACGTGGACGGAACGAGCAGTACTTC

J gene: TRBJ1-5
D gene: TRBD1
clone size: -
V gene: TRBV10-3
CDR3 protein: CAIRGDRESNQPQHF
CDR3 DNA: TGTGCCATCAGGGGGGACAGAGAATCCAATCAGCCCCAGCATTTT

J gene: TRBJ1-6
D gene: -
clone size: -
V gene: TRBV5-1
CDR3 protein: CASSPGSIYNSPLHF
CDR3 DNA: TGCGCCAGCAGCCCGGGGTCCATCTATAATTCACCCCTCCACTTT

J gene: TRBJ1-4
D gene: -
clone size: -
V gene: TRBV30
CDR3 protein: CASRPAGAFEKLFF
CDR3 DNA: TGTGCCTCCCGGCCGGCAGGGGCTTTTGAAAAACTGTTTTTT

J gene: TRBJ2-2
D gene: -
clone size: -
V gene: TRBV9
CDR3 protein: CASSREVSGELFF
CDR3 DNA: TGTGCCAGCAGCCGAGAAGTATCCGGGGAGCTGTTTTTT

J gene: TRBJ1-6
D gene: -
clone size: -
V gene: TRBV2
CDR3 protein: CASSAQFPLHF
CDR3 DNA: TGTGCCAGCAGTGCGCAGTTCCCCCTCCACTTT

J gene: TRBJ2-5
D gene: TRBD1
clone size: -
V gene: TRBV5-1
CDR3 protein: CASSIDRGGQETQYF
CDR3 DNA: TGCGCCAGCAGCATAGACAGGGGTGGACAAGAGACCCAGTACTTC

J gene: TRBJ1-2
D gene: TRBD1
clone size: -
V gene: TRBV29-1
CDR3 protein: CSAHRDRGAYGYTF
CDR3 DNA: TGCAGCGCCCACCGGGACAGGGGGGCCTATGGCTACACCTTC

J gene: TRBJ1-4
D gene: -
clone size: -
V gene: TRBV6-2/TRBV6-3
CDR3 protein: CASSYMEKLFF
CDR3 DNA: TGTGCCAGCAGTTACATGGAAAAACTGTTTTTT

J gene: TRBJ2-2
D gene: -
clone size: -
V gene: TRBV4-2
CDR3 protein: CASSQDPQDSGELFF
CDR3 DNA: TGTGCCAGCAGCCAAGATCCACAGGACTCCGGGGAGCTGTTTTTT